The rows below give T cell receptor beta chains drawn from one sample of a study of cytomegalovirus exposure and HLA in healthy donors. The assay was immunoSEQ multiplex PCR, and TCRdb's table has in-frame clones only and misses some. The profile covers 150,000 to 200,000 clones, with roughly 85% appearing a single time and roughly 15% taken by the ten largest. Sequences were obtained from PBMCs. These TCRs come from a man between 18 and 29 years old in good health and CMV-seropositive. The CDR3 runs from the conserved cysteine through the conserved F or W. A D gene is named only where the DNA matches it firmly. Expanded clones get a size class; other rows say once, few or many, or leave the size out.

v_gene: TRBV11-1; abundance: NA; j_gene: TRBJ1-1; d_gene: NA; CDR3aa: CASSSPTGGDTEAFF; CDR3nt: TGTGCCAGCAGCTCCCCGACAGGTGGGGACACTGAAGCTTTCTTT
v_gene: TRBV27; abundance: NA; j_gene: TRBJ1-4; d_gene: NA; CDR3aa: CASGTNEKLFF; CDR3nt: TGTGCCAGCGGCACAAATGAAAAACTGTTTTTT
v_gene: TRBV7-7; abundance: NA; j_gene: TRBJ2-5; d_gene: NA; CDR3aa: CASSPTGTQETQYF; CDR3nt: TGTGCCAGCAGCCCAACCGGGACACAAGAGACCCAGTACTTC
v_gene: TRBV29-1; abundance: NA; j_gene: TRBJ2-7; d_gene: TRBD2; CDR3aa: CSVGPGGEQYF; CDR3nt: TGCAGCGTTGGCCCGGGGGGCGAGCAGTACTTC
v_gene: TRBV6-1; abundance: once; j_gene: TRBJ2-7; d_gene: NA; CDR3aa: CASRRAGDYEQYF; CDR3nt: TGTGCCAGCCGCCGGGCAGGGGACTACGAGCAGTACTTC
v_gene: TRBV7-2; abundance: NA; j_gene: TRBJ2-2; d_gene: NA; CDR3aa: CASSLRQTNTGELFF; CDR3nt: TGTGCCAGCAGCTTAAGACAGACCAACACCGGGGAGCTGTTTTTT
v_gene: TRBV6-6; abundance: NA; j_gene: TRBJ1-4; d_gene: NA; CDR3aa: CASQTRGGDEKLFF; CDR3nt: TGTGCCAGCCAGACAAGGGGCGGGGATGAAAAACTGTTTTTT
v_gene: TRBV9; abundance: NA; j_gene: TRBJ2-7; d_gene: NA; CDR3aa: CASSVGNSALEQYF; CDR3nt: TGTGCCAGCAGCGTAGGAAATAGCGCCCTCGAGCAGTACTTC
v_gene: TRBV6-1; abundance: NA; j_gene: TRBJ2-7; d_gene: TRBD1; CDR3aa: CASRGQGREQYF; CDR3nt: TGTGCCAGCAGAGGACAGGGTCGTGAGCAGTACTTC
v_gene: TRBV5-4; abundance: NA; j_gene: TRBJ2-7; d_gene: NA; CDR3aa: CASSLSQGRAYEQYF; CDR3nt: TGTGCCAGCAGCTTGAGCCAGGGGCGAGCCTACGAGCAGTACTTC
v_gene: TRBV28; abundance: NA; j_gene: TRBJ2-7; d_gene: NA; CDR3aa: CASSEYSSYEQYF; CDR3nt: TGTGCCAGCAGTGAGTACAGCTCCTACGAGCAGTACTTC
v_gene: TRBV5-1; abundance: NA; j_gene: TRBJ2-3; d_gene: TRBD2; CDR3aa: CASSLARTSGADTQYF; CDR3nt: TGCGCCAGCAGCTTGGCCAGGACTAGCGGTGCAGATACGCAGTATTTT
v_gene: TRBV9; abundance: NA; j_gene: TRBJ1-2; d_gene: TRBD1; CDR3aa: CASSGDRALDGYTF; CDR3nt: TGTGCCAGCAGCGGGGACAGGGCTCTAGATGGCTACACCTTC
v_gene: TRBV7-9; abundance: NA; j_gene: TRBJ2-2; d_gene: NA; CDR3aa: CASSLAGPGTPTGELFF; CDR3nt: TGTGCCAGCAGCTTAGCGGGGCCAGGAACCCCCACCGGGGAGCTGTTTTTT
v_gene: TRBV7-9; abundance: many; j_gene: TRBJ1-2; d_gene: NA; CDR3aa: CASSFETNYGYTF; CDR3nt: TGTGCCAGCAGCTTTGAGACTAACTATGGCTACACCTTC
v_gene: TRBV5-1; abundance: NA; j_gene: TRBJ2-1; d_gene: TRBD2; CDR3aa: CASSGGGASSYNEQFF; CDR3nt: TGCGCCAGCAGCGGCGGGGGGGCGAGCTCCTACAATGAGCAGTTCTTC
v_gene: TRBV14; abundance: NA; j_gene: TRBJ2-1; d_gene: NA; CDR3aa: CASSAGTSQKKQFF; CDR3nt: TGTGCCAGCAGCGCAGGTACCTCCCAAAAGAAGCAGTTCTTC
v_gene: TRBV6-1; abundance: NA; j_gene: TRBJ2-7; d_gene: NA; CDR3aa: CASTGEVPYEQYF; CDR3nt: TGTGCCAGCACCGGGGAGGTTCCCTACGAGCAGTACTTC
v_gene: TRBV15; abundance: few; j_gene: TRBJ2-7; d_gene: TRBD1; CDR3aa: CATSPGTDTYEQYF; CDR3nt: TGTGCCACCAGTCCTGGGACAGATACCTACGAGCAGTACTTC
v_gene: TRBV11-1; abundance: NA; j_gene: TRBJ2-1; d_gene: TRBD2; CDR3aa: CASSNGLAGGLEQFF; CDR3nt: TGTGCCAGCAGCAACGGACTAGCGGGGGGTCTCGAGCAGTTCTTC
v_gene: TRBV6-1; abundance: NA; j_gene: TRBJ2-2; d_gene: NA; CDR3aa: CASNSRRTGELFF; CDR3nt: TGTGCCAGCAACTCCCGCAGGACCGGGGAGCTGTTTTTT
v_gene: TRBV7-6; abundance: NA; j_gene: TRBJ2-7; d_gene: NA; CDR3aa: CASSPTGRDPYEQYF; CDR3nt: TGTGCCAGCAGCCCCACCGGGCGGGATCCCTACGAGCAGTACTTC
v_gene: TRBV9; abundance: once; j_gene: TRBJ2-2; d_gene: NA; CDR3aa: CASSAGVSANTGELFF; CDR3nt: TGTGCCAGCAGCGCGGGGGTCTCCGCGAACACCGGGGAGCTGTTTTTT
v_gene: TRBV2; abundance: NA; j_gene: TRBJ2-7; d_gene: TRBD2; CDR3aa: CASSEGLAGVGEQYF; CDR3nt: TGTGCCAGCAGTGAGGGACTAGCGGGGGTGGGCGAGCAGTACTTC
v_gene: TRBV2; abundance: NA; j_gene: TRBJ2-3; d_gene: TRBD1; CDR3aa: CASVPDRGRTDTQYF; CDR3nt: TGTGCCAGCGTTCCGGACAGGGGGCGTACAGATACGCAGTATTTT
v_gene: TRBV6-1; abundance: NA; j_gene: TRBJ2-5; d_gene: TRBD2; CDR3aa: CASSPKRGETQYF; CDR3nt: TGTGCCAGCAGTCCCAAGCGGGGAGAGACCCAGTACTTC